The 32 T cell receptor beta chains in this list originate from one sample, sequenced in a study of blood T cell repertoires in COVID-19 (dated by TCRdb to the early 2020s). Receptors were amplified or captured by the immunoSEQ multiplex PCR assay. Drawn from immuneACCESS, this table holds only the in-frame rearrangements with V and J called that TCRdb kept. Clones are partly lost; checked studies trace under half to an unresolved V gene and leave the rest unexplained. Counted in this sample were 120,000 or so clones; over 70% of them appeared once. About 6% of the sample is taken by the ten largest. Specimen: peripheral blood. Every receptor here comes from a man older than 75 with active or convalescent COVID-19.

The genes are TRBV5-1 and TRBJ1-2, with TRBD1 identical over 7 bases. This CDR3 spans 13 amino acids. CDR1 and CDR2 from the germline V gene are SGHRS and YFSETQ. V was pared by 3 bases and J by 4 bases, with 3 bases of the junction left unmatched. The CDR3 here is CASSWDSSYGYTF. CDR3 DNA: TGCGCCAGCAGCTGGGACAGCTCCTATGGCTACACCTTC.

The chain recombines TRBV19 with TRBJ1-6; unclear D gene. This CDR3 comprises 14 residues. CDR1 LNHDA and CDR2 SQIVND come from the germline V gene (reference sequence). V shed 5 bases and J shed 9 bases, with 14 bases lying between them. CDR3 sequence: CASSAVPSGSPLHF. In DNA form, the CDR3 reads TGTGCCAGTAGTGCCGTCCCTTCGGGTTCACCCCTCCACTTT.

The chain joins TRBV7-2 to TRBJ2-1, with 10 bases aligning to TRBD2. Germline-derived CDR1 and CDR2 are SGHTA and FQGNSA. V gave up 0 bases and J gave up 6 bases; unmatched junction bases: 2. CDR3 length equals 15 residues. The CDR3 loop is CASSLAAGGGNEQFF. CDR3 DNA sequence: TGTGCCAGCAGCTTAGCAGCGGGGGGGGGCAATGAGCAGTTCTTC.

In this sample, this clone turned up once. The chain joins TRBV15 to TRBJ1-4; D is ambiguous. The V gene lost 6 bases and the J gene lost 7 bases, with 9 bases spanning the gap. There are 12 residues in the CDR3. Germline V gene sequence: CDR1 LNHNV, CDR2 YYDKDF (reference sequence). DNA for the CDR3: TGTGCCACCAGTACGCGGAGTGAAAAACTGTTTTTT. This sequence encodes CATSTRSEKLFF.

The table lists this clone with a few counts. The chain joins TRBV7-9 to TRBJ2-7; 9 nucleotides agree with TRBD1. Losses at the gene ends were 2 bases for V and 6 bases for J; bases not matched to a gene: 5. The length of the CDR3 is 14 residues. CDR1 SEHNR and CDR2 FQNEAQ come from the germline V gene (reference sequence). CDR3 in amino acids: CASSLWDRECEQYF. CDR3 nucleotides: TGTGCCAGCAGCTTATGGGACAGGGAGTGCGAGCAGTACTTC.

This chain connects TRBV27 to TRBJ2-3, with D possibly TRBD2 on 6 matching bases. Germline CDR1 reads MNHEY; CDR2 reads SMNVEV (reference sequence). The V end was cut by 4 bases, the J end by 4 bases, with 12 bases between. The CDR3 length is 14 residues. The CDR3 loop reads CASSSRLGSDTQYF. The CDR3 nucleotides read TGTGCCAGCAGTTCGCGACTAGGGTCAGATACGCAGTATTTT.

The rearrangement uses TRBV7-2 and TRBJ2-5; 7 nucleotides line up with TRBD1. V lost 3 bases to trimming and J lost 4 bases; unmatched junction nucleotides: 5. The CDR3 sequence is 14 residues long. CDR1 and CDR2 (germline): SGHTA, FQGNSA. CDR3 loop: CASSFDRATETQYF. The CDR3 DNA reads as TGTGCCAGCAGCTTTGACAGGGCTACAGAGACCCAGTACTTC.

The chain links TRBV7-2 to TRBJ2-1; the D gene is possibly TRBD2 (6 bases). Trimming left V 6 bases short and J 11 bases short, with 20 bases between. CDR1 is SGHTA, CDR2 FQGNSA, per germline. The CDR3 is made up of 14 amino acids. The CDR3: CASSNAGGVKQQFF. The CDR3 region has the DNA TGTGCCAGCAGTAACGCCGGCGGGGTGAAGCAGCAGTTCTTC.

This chain joins TRBV6-2 or TRBV6-3 and TRBJ1-2, with 7 bases aligning to TRBD1. The CDR3 length is 16 residues. V shed 2 bases, J shed 0 bases, and the junction held 6 bases outside the gene matches. The V gene's germline CDR1 is MNHEY and CDR2 SVGEGT. The CDR3 reads CASSYRGQEANYGYTF. CDR3 coding DNA: TGTGCCAGCAGTTACAGAGGACAGGAAGCTAACTATGGCTACACCTTC.

This rearrangement joins TRBV4-1 to TRBJ2-3; D uncertain. Trimming removed 0 bases from V and 0 bases from J, with 16 bases in between. This CDR3 spans 18 amino acids. Germline V CDR1 and CDR2: MGHRA, YSYEKL. CDR3 loop: CASSQDQNTATSTDTQYF. CDR3 sequence (DNA): TGCGCCAGCAGCCAAGATCAGAACACAGCCACTAGCACAGATACGCAGTATTTT.

The chain uses TRBV5-1 and TRBJ2-7; the D gene is possibly TRBD2 (5 bases). The V end was cut by 6 bases, the J end by 9 bases, with 22 bases between. The CDR3 spans 14 residues. CDR1 SGHRS and CDR2 YFSETQ come from the germline V gene. CDR3 nucleotide sequence: TGCGCCAGCATGCTTGGTACGGCAGGAGGCGGGCAGTACTTC. This codes for CASMLGTAGGGQYF.

This sequence joins TRBV9 and TRBJ2-3, with a possible D match to TRBD2 (5 bases). Trimming took off 4 bases at V and 3 bases at J, with 15 bases between the two ends. The germline CDR1 and CDR2 sequences are SGDLS and YYNGEE. The CDR3 consists of 15 residues. The chain's CDR3 is CASSISGSITDTQYF. Written as DNA, the CDR3 is TGTGCCAGCAGCATTTCGGGGAGTATTACAGATACGCAGTATTTT. The full variable domain, with the rest looked up from reference TRBV9 and TRBJ2-3, is DSGVTQTPKHLITATGQRVTLRCSPRSGDLSVYWYQQSLDQGLQFLIQYYNGEERAKGNILERFSAQQFPDLHSELNLSSLELGDSALYFCASSISGSITDTQYFGPGTRLTVL.

V and J are TRBV4-2 and TRBJ1-1; D ambiguous. This CDR3 spans 15 amino acids. V lost 0 bases and J lost 5, with 13 bases in between. Germline values: CDR1 LGHNA, CDR2 YNFKEQ. This chain's CDR3 is CASSQDFGIDTEAFF. The DNA of the CDR3 is TGTGCCAGCAGCCAAGATTTCGGGATCGATACTGAAGCTTTCTTT.

Only one count was recorded for this clone. J is TRBJ2-2 and V is TRBV12-3 or TRBV12-4, with D unclear. CDR3 length equals 13 residues. The V and J ends lost 6 bases and 5 bases respectively, with 10 bases between them. The CDR3 protein is CASSPGWTGELFF. The CDR3 nucleotides are TGTGCCAGCAGCCCCGGGTGGACCGGGGAGCTGTTTTTT.

This chain connects TRBV4-1 to TRBJ1-2; maybe TRBD1 (6 bases). Trimming shortened V by 0 bases and J by 4 bases, and 12 bases separated the two germline ends. The CDR3 is 15 amino acids. Germline lookup yields CDR1 MGHRA and CDR2 YSYEKL. The DNA of the CDR3 is TGCGCCAGCAGCCAAGATCGTCAGGGGCCCTATGGCTACACCTTC. Protein product: CASSQDRQGPYGYTF.

A word on this clone: In the same sample, other DNA sequences code for this CDR3. Here the CDR3 reads CASSLAGGATNEKLFF. The CDR3 DNA reads as TGCGCCAGCAGCTTGGCCGGCGGTGCAACTAATGAAAAACTGTTTTTT. The chain has TRBV5-1 and TRBJ1-4; D remains unclear. CDR3 length equals 16 residues. CDR1 is SGHRS, CDR2 YFSETQ, per germline. The germline V and J ends were trimmed by 0 bases and 0 bases, with 9 bases remaining between them.

This chain links TRBV10-2 with TRBJ1-3; D is unclear. The CDR3 runs 15 residues. Per the germline V gene, CDR1 is WSHSY and CDR2 is SAAADI. Trimming stripped 4 bases from V and 1 base from J, with 11 bases between. The CDR3 loop is CASSVPRSSGNTIYF. The CDR3, as DNA: TGCGCCAGCAGTGTCCCCAGGTCTTCTGGAAACACCATATATTTT.

This clone was seen only a few times. The J gene is TRBJ2-7, the V gene TRBV7-9; weak D call: TRBD2 (6 bases). With 2 bases removed from V and 2 bases from J, the gap between germline ends came to 13 bases. Germline lookup yields CDR1 SEHNR and CDR2 FQNEAQ (reference sequence). The CDR3 extends over 15 amino acids. CDR3 region: CASSLSGPLPYEQYF. For the CDR3, the DNA is TGTGCCAGCAGCTTAAGCGGGCCACTTCCCTACGAGCAGTACTTC.

The chain carries TRBV7-2 and TRBJ2-7; the D gene is possibly TRBD1 (5 bases). The length of the CDR3 is 13 residues. Trimming took off 5 bases at V and 0 bases at J, with 8 bases between the two ends. Germline CDR1 is SGHTA and CDR2 is FQGNSA. The CDR3 bases are TGTGCCAGCAGCATGGACAACTCCTACGAGCAGTACTTC. It specifies CASSMDNSYEQYF.

This sequence joins TRBV5-4 and TRBJ2-7; TRBD1 matches at 9 bases. Germline V gene lookup returns CDR1 SGHNT and CDR2 YYREEE (reference sequence). V dropped 4 bases and J dropped 6; count of bases not matched to a gene: 5. The CDR3 length is 13 residues. This chain's CDR3 is CASSRDRVGEQYF. The DNA for the CDR3 is TGTGCCAGCAGCAGGGACAGGGTGGGCGAGCAGTACTTC.

The chain links TRBV11-1 to TRBJ2-1, with D unclear. Trimming pared 5 bases from V and 8 bases from J, leaving 10 bases between. The CDR3 contains 12 residues. Germline loops: CDR1 SGHAT, CDR2 FQDESV (reference sequence). CDR3 coding DNA: TGTGCCAGCAGCCCTCTAGGTCATGAGCAGTTCTTC. Translated: CASSPLGHEQFF.

The chain uses TRBV11-2 and TRBJ2-6, with D possibly TRBD2 on 7 matching bases. The V end lost 3 bases, the J end lost 0 bases, and 15 bases lay between the germline ends. Germline V lookup: CDR1 SGHAT, CDR2 FQNNGV. This CDR3 contains 18 residues. CDR3 in amino acids: CASSFPRGGNSGANVLTF. The CDR3 DNA sequence: TGTGCCAGCAGCTTCCCCAGGGGAGGGAACTCTGGGGCCAACGTCCTGACTTTC.

The rearrangement links TRBV5-4 to TRBJ2-2; D unresolved. The CDR3 length is 14 residues. V was pared by 4 bases and J by 0 bases, with 7 bases between. Germline-derived CDR1 and CDR2 are SGHNT and YYREEE (reference sequence). The CDR3 region has the DNA TGTGCCAGCAGCCCCCAGACGAACACCGGGGAGCTGTTTTTT. Protein: CASSPQTNTGELFF.

The chain carries TRBV27 and TRBJ2-2; D gene uncertain. Germline loops: CDR1 MNHEY, CDR2 SMNVEV (reference sequence). There are 12 residues in the CDR3. V dropped 5 bases and J dropped 6 bases, with 7 bases sitting between them. The CDR3 loop reads CASSLRPGELFF. The CDR3 DNA sequence: TGTGCCAGCAGTCTACGCCCCGGGGAGCTGTTTTTT.

This clone was seen a handful of times. Other DNA sequences of this sample code for an identical CDR3. This chain connects TRBV7-2 to TRBJ2-3; D gene uncertain. The V end lost 1 base, the J end lost 3 bases, and 5 bases lay between the germline ends. This CDR3 is built from 13 residues. Germline CDR1 and CDR2: SGHTA and FQGNSA. The CDR3 here is CASSLERTDTQYF. CDR3 nucleotide sequence: TGTGCCAGCAGCTTAGAACGGACAGATACGCAGTATTTT.

The chain combines TRBV5-8 with TRBJ1-2; 9 bases are shared with TRBD1. Germline assignment: CDR1 SGHTS and CDR2 YDEGEE. This CDR3 region has 13 residues. The V gene end was trimmed by 4 bases and the J gene end by 8 bases; junction bases not matched to a gene: 6. The CDR3 sequence is CASSLQGARGYTF. For the CDR3, the DNA is TGTGCCAGCAGCCTACAGGGGGCAAGGGGCTACACCTTC. Full variable domain (missing parts from reference TRBV5-8 and TRBJ1-2): EAGVTQSPTHLIKTRGQQATLRCSPISGHTSVYWYQQALGLGLQFLLWYDEGEERNRGNFPPRFSGRQFPNYSSELNVNALELEDSALYLCASSLQGARGYTFGSGTRLTVV.

J is TRBJ2-2 and V is TRBV5-1; 9 bases line up with TRBD1. CDR1 and CDR2 (germline): SGHRS, YFSETQ. V trimming: 3 bases; J trimming: 6 bases; junction bases outside the gene matches: 3. The CDR3 loop spans 14 amino acids. The CDR3 DNA reads TGCGCCAGCAGCTCACAGGGGGCTGCCGGGGAGCTGTTTTTT. Translated, it gives CASSSQGAAGELFF.

This clone was seen more than once but under ten times. This rearrangement joins TRBV7-6 to TRBJ2-1, with D perhaps TRBD1 (5 bases). Germline-derived CDR1 and CDR2 are SGHVS and FNYEAQ. The ends were cut back, 1 base at V and 1 base at J, with 8 bases in the middle. This CDR3 comprises 15 residues. The CDR3: CASSLGQISYNEQFF. CDR3 in DNA: TGTGCCAGCAGCTTAGGACAGATTTCCTACAATGAGCAGTTCTTC. Full variable domain (rest looked up from reference TRBV7-6 and TRBJ2-1): GAGVSQSPRYKVTKRGQDVALRCDPISGHVSLYWYRQALGQGPEFLTYFNYEAQQDKSGLPNDRFSAERPEGSISTLTIQRTEQRDSAMYRCASSLGQISYNEQFFGPGTRLTVL.

J is TRBJ2-3 and V is TRBV5-6, with 8 bases matching TRBD2. The CDR3 runs to 15 residues. Germline-derived CDR1 and CDR2 are SGHDT and YYEEEE. Losses at the gene ends were 4 bases for V and 0 bases for J; bases not matched to a gene: 4. This chain's CDR3 is CASSPSGSSTDTQYF. The CDR3 coding sequence is TGTGCCAGCAGCCCTAGCGGGTCTAGCACAGATACGCAGTATTTT.

This clone was found a few times. The rearrangement uses TRBV11-1 and TRBJ2-1; TRBD1 is a possible D gene (6 bases). Trimming stripped 1 base from V and 1 base from J, with 8 bases between. The germline V gene encodes CDR1 SGHAT and CDR2 FQDESV (reference sequence). CDR3 length: 15 amino acids. This chain's CDR3 is CASSLGRGSYNEQFF. CDR3 nucleotide sequence: TGTGCCAGCAGCTTAGGCAGGGGATCCTACAATGAGCAGTTCTTC.

This chain uses TRBV5-4 with TRBJ1-1; D is undetermined. The CDR3 has 13 amino acids. V gave up 2 bases and J gave up 1 base, with 6 bases separating them. Germline loops: CDR1 SGHNT, CDR2 YYREEE (reference sequence). The CDR3 region has the DNA TGTGCCAGCAGCTTTAGTCCGAACACTGAAGCTTTCTTT. Residues: CASSFSPNTEAFF.

The chain links TRBV25-1 to TRBJ2-3, with 10 positions matching TRBD2. The J segment lost 6 bases and the V segment lost 6 bases, leaving 3 bases of the junction unmatched. Germline V gene sequence: CDR1 MGHDK, CDR2 SYGVNS. This CDR3 region has 13 residues. CDR3 DNA: TGTGCCAGCAGAAGTAGCGGGGGGGATACGCAGTATTTT. Its translation: CASRSSGGDTQYF.